This TCR beta chain was captured in a study of regulatory T cells in long-lasting Graves disease. In building TCR beta libraries, iRepertoire HTBI primers were used together with Arm-PCR of CDR3 regions. TCRdb ran MiXCR on the multiplex PCR reads and lists one entry per CDR3 protein. The sample holds about 620,000 distinct CDR3 sequences, less than 20% seen once. The sample holds a few counts of this clonotype. What it binds is not known. Study-wide results and caveats: Persistent Graves' cases showed lower TCR diversity than newly diagnosed cases.

Time point denoted: newly diagnosed GD, antithyroid drugs for less than 3 months. After RNA was extracted from PBMCs, the TCR library was made from it. Trimming took 8 bases from V and 1 from J, leaving 14 bases between them. Germline V gives CDR1 LNHDA, CDR2 SQIVND (reference sequence). CDR3 length equals 14 residues. These same records also appear under a second study, on T cells in Graves' hyperthyroidism and ophthalmopathy. From that report: HTBI primers were used for first-round RT-PCR of the TCR CDR3.

The TCR sequence derives from a woman aged 25 to 39 with Graves disease. The chain couples TRBV19 to TRBJ2-5; D is perhaps TRBD2 (6 bases). The material sequenced was peripheral blood mononuclear cells (PBMCs), taken at new diagnosis, from a patient treated with antithyroid drugs. The DNA for the CDR3 is TGTGCCAGTGGGGTTAGCGGTCTCCAAGAGACCCAGTACTTC. Translating gives CASGVSGLQETQYF. Variable domain in full (rest from reference TRBV19 and TRBJ2-5): DGGITQSPKYLFRKEGQNVTLSCEQNLNHDAMYWYRQDPGQGLRLIYYSQIVNDFQKGDIAEGYSVSREKKESFPLTVTSAQKNPTAFYLCASGVSGLQETQYFGPGTRLLVL.